The T cell receptor (beta chain) under discussion was sequenced for a study of T-cell memory formation after mild COVID-19. Overall study: TCR clusters largely stayed donor specific.

V shed 4 bases, J shed 3 bases, and the junction held 14 bases outside the gene matches. The CDR3 is 20 residues long. As for this clonotype: Its antigen remains unidentified.

The study's findings and limits: Later expanders leaned toward CD4+, whereas clones contracting from day 15 to 85 were balanced CD4/CD8.

TCR alpha and TCR beta cDNA libraries carrying sample barcodes and UMIs were produced by 5'RACE using constant-segment primers. TCRdb itself ran the 5' RACE reads through MiXCR, one entry per CDR3 protein. The data hold 450,000 to 650,000 distinct CDR3 sequences, with approximately 20% observed a single time. The source material was PBMCs or a T cell subset sorted from them (not recorded which). This chain connects TRBV12-3 or TRBV12-4 to TRBJ2-4; 14 bases map to TRBD2. This sequence originates from an adult woman who had mild COVID-19 (a few samples of this study predate the infection). Cell type and time point are not known. The CDR3 DNA reads TGTGCCAGCAGTTACCCGGGACTAGCGGGAGCCCAGCCCGTCAAAAACATTCAGTACTTC. The encoded protein is CASSYPGLAGAQPVKNIQYF.